A selection of T cell receptor beta chains follows, all from one sample in a study of blood T cell repertoires in COVID-19. Assay used: immunoSEQ multiplex PCR; TCRdb lists only in-frame clones, some missing. The sample has some 200,000 clones, around nine tenths seen once; the top ten hold 0.7% to 0.9%. The sample taken for sequencing was PBMCs or T cells enriched from blood (not recorded which). The receptors come from a woman aged 18-29 years who had recovered from COVID-19. Each CDR3 is given with its conserved first and last residue. The D gene is left open where the match is weak. Not all rows give a size; the values are once, few, many and, for expanded clones, a class.

- TRBJ2-5 TRBV5-4 16 TRBD2 CASSFGLAGTQETQYF TGTGCCAGCAGCTTCGGACTAGCGGGGACCCAAGAGACCCAGTACTTC
- TRBJ1-4 TRBV12-3/TRBV12-4 13 - CASSLVAGEKLFF TGTGCCAGCAGTTTAGTCGCAGGGGAAAAACTGTTTTTT
- TRBJ2-7 TRBV7-2 15 - CASSSLGLVYSEQYF TGTGCCAGCAGCTCTCTAGGCCTCGTTTATTCCGAGCAGTACTTC
- TRBJ2-6 TRBV7-2 17 TRBD2 CASSSLPAGPGANVLTF TGTGCCAGCAGCTCCCTCCCAGCGGGGCCCGGGGCCAACGTCCTGACTTTC
- TRBJ1-5 TRBV5-3 19 - CARSPRPGLWAWSNQPQHF TGTGCCAGAAGCCCCCGTCCTGGGCTGTGGGCCTGGAGCAATCAGCCCCAGCATTTT
- TRBJ1-2 TRBV27 16 - CASSSAGGAYFYGYTF TGTGCCAGCAGTTCTGCCGGTGGGGCGTACTTCTATGGCTACACCTTC
- TRBJ2-7 TRBV29-1 11 - CSVAQSYEQYF TGCAGCGTTGCCCAATCCTACGAGCAGTACTTC
- TRBJ1-6 TRBV6-4 13 - CASSESPDSPLHF TGTGCCAGCAGTGAATCACCGGATTCACCCCTCCACTTT
- TRBJ2-1 TRBV6-1 19 - CASSEVGVLSGLSYNEQFF TGTGCCAGCAGTGAAGTTGGAGTCCTGAGCGGGCTTTCCTACAATGAGCAGTTCTTC
- TRBJ2-3 TRBV11-2 19 TRBD2 CASSLDWVASGENTDTQYF TGTGCCAGCAGCTTAGATTGGGTCGCTAGCGGGGAAAACACAGATACGCAGTATTTT
- TRBJ2-5 TRBV2 15 TRBD1 CASSVDRAGRETQYF TGTGCCAGCAGTGTCGACAGGGCGGGTCGAGAGACCCAGTACTTC
- TRBJ1-2 TRBV5-8 15 - CASMLEAFANYGYTF TGTGCCAGCATGTTAGAGGCGTTTGCTAACTATGGCTACACCTTC
- TRBJ2-3 TRBV28 16 TRBD2 CASSWGTSGSTDTQYF TGTGCCAGCAGTTGGGGGACTAGCGGGAGCACAGATACGCAGTATTTT
- TRBJ2-1 TRBV7-3 14 - CASSLAGSGQEQFF TGTGCCAGCAGCTTAGCGGGTAGCGGTCAAGAGCAGTTCTTC
- TRBJ1-1 TRBV29-1 15 - CSVGGGGGINTEAFF TGCAGCGTTGGGGGGGGCGGAGGAATCAACACTGAAGCTTTCTTT
- TRBJ1-3 TRBV27 14 - CASKPSRSGNTIYF TGTGCCAGCAAACCGAGTCGCTCTGGAAACACCATATATTTT
- TRBJ2-7 TRBV2 16 - CASSEGLGGMNYEQYF TGTGCCAGCAGTGAAGGGTTGGGCGGGATGAACTACGAGCAGTACTTC
once TRBJ2-1 TRBV6-5 15 TRBD2 CASSRSGREGYEQFF TGTGCCAGCAGCCGTAGCGGGAGGGAGGGTTATGAGCAGTTCTTC
- TRBJ1-5 TRBV16 14 TRBD1 CASSQGTGGQPQHF TGTGCCAGCAGCCAAGGGACAGGGGGACAGCCCCAGCATTTT
- TRBJ2-5 TRBV28 17 - CASSLLPRTDITETQYF TGTGCCAGCAGCTTGCTGCCGCGGACGGACATCACAGAGACCCAGTACTTC
once TRBJ2-7 TRBV27 16 - CASSLSTGPLGNEQYF TGTGCCAGCAGTTTGTCGACAGGACCATTGGGGAACGAGCAGTACTTC
- TRBJ2-7 TRBV5-1 16 TRBD2 CASTPQTSGRAHEQYF TGCGCCAGCACCCCCCAAACTAGCGGGAGGGCCCACGAGCAGTACTTC
once TRBJ2-3 TRBV6-4 14 - CASSASADTDTQYF TGTGCCAGCTCGGCTAGCGCGGACACAGATACGCAGTATTTT
- TRBJ1-5 TRBV9 14 - CASSGAGVDQPQHF TGTGCCAGTAGTGGGGCAGGGGTGGATCAGCCCCAGCATTTT
- TRBJ1-5 TRBV19 16 - CASSIIFGALNQPQHF TGTGCCAGTAGTATTATATTTGGGGCTCTCAATCAGCCCCAGCATTTT
- TRBJ1-3 TRBV13 14 - CASSPDSSWDTIYF TGTGCCAGCAGCCCAGACTCCTCCTGGGACACCATATATTTT
- TRBJ2-5 TRBV30 14 TRBD1 CAWGWTGPGETQYF TGTGCCTGGGGATGGACAGGCCCTGGAGAGACCCAGTACTTC
- TRBJ2-7 TRBV7-2 15 - CASSLVVGQVYEQYF TGTGCCAGCAGCTTAGTTGTGGGGCAGGTCTACGAGCAGTACTTC
once TRBJ2-1 TRBV18 15 TRBD2 CASSRELAGDNEQFF TGTGCCAGCTCACGGGAGCTAGCGGGGGACAATGAGCAGTTCTTC
once TRBJ2-7 TRBV4-3 15 TRBD1 CASSLGTGDSYEQYF TGCGCCAGCAGCTTGGGGACAGGGGATTCCTACGAGCAGTACTTC
- TRBJ1-1 TRBV27 13 - CASSPRTESEAFF TGTGCCAGCAGTCCGAGGACTGAAAGTGAAGCTTTCTTT
once TRBJ1-3 TRBV6-5 14 TRBD1 CASSRGSAGNTIYF TGTGCCAGCAGCAGGGGGTCGGCTGGAAACACCATATATTTT
- TRBJ1-5 TRBV6-5 15 - CASREGRSIISTQHF TGTGCCAGCAGAGAGGGCAGGAGCATTATCAGTACCCAGCATTTT
- TRBJ2-1 TRBV28 15 - CASSLLSGSSHGQFF TGTGCCAGCAGTTTGTTGTCCGGGTCGTCGCACGGGCAGTTCTTC